Shown below are 20 T cell receptor beta chains from a single sample sequenced in a study of T cells in Graves' hyperthyroidism and ophthalmopathy. TCR beta CDR3 region amplification was performed from RNA transcripts. The HTBI primer set drove a first-round RT-PCR of the TCR CDR3. From the multiplex PCR reads, TCRdb called clonotypes with MiXCR, one entry per CDR3 protein. The data show roughly 280,000 distinct CDR3 sequences, over 15% seen once. The sample was blood. The receptor source for this set is a woman aged 60-75 years with Graves' ophthalmopathy.

The V gene is TRBV3-1, the J gene TRBJ1-2; TRBD1 is a possible D gene (5 bases). Trimming removed 4 bases from V and 0 bases from J, with 12 bases in between. The CDR3 totals 15 residues. Per the germline V gene, CDR1 is LGHDT and CDR2 is YNNKEL (reference sequence). For the CDR3, the DNA is TGTGCCAGCAGCCCAAGGTTGACAGCTAACTATGGCTACACCTTC. Protein: CASSPRLTANYGYTF.

This clonotype was detected a few times. The chain uses TRBV7-9 and TRBJ2-2; no clear D gene. Trimming shortened V by 5 bases and J by 7 bases, and 11 bases separated the two germline ends. The CDR3 is 13 amino acids. Germline V gene data show CDR1 as SEHNR and CDR2 as FQNEAQ (reference sequence). The CDR3 bases are TGTGCCAGCAGCCGTATAGTGGGCGGGGAGCTGTTTTTT. Translated: CASSRIVGGELFF.

This clonotype was seen more than once but under ten times. The chain has TRBV29-1 and TRBJ2-3, with 7 bases fitting TRBD1. Germline loops: CDR1 SQVTM, CDR2 ANQGSEA. Trimming took 3 bases from V and 9 from J; bases not matched to a gene: 6. CDR3 size: 12 residues. The chain's CDR3 is CSVEAEDRTQYF. The CDR3 bases are TGCAGCGTTGAGGCGGAGGACAGGACGCAGTATTTT.

This clonotype was picked up a small number of times. V gene TRBV9 combines with J gene TRBJ1-2, with D unresolved. V gave up 3 bases and J gave up 0 bases, with 6 bases separating them. From germline, CDR1 is SGDLS and CDR2 YYNGEE. CDR3 length equals 13 residues. This CDR3 reads CASSAPANYGYTF. In nucleotides, the CDR3 is TGTGCCAGCAGCGCCCCAGCTAACTATGGCTACACCTTC.

This clonotype was detected a few times. V and J are TRBV20-1 and TRBJ1-6, with D possibly matching TRBD1 (6 bases). The germline gives CDR1 DFQATT, CDR2 SNEGSKA (reference sequence). The CDR3 has 12 amino acids. Trimming pared 5 bases from V and 7 bases from J, leaving 9 bases between. The CDR3 nucleotides read TGCAGTGCTTGGGACATAAATTCACCCCTCCACTTT. Its protein is CSAWDINSPLHF.

The V and J genes are TRBV10-3 and TRBJ2-1; 9 positions match TRBD1. Germline assignment: CDR1 ENHRY and CDR2 SYGVKD. This CDR3 comprises 16 residues. J lost 6 bases, V lost 4 bases, and 10 bases had no gene match. The CDR3 region has the DNA TGTGCCATCAGTGGACAGGGGGGAGTGGCGCGCAATGAGCAGTTCTTC. Protein sequence: CAISGQGGVARNEQFF.

This clonotype was detected many times. This rearrangement joins TRBV7-9 to TRBJ1-5, with 8 positions matching TRBD1. J was trimmed by 3 bases and V by 5 bases; bases with no gene match: 6. CDR3 length: 15 amino acids. CDR1 is SEHNR, CDR2 FQNEAQ, per germline (reference sequence). CDR3 in DNA: TGTGCCAGCAGCCCGACAGGGGCCTACAATCAGCCCCAGCATTTT. Translating it yields CASSPTGAYNQPQHF.

The sample holds a few counts of this clonotype. The J gene is TRBJ2-1, the V gene TRBV4-3; D is possibly TRBD2 (5 bases). Germline V gives CDR1 LGHNA, CDR2 YSLEER. Trimming shortened V by 0 bases and J by 8 bases, and 20 bases separated the two germline ends. The CDR3 has 17 amino acids. DNA of the CDR3: TGCGCCAGCAGCCAAGAAAATCCCAGAGTCGGGGATCATGAGCAGTTCTTC. Translation gives CASSQENPRVGDHEQFF.

J is TRBJ1-2 and V is TRBV12-3 or TRBV12-4; TRBD1 is a possible D gene (6 bases). The CDR3 has 15 amino acids. Trimming took 6 bases from V and 3 from J, leaving 17 bases between them. The CDR3 sequence: CASRLEGGGDYGYTF. In DNA form, the CDR3 reads TGTGCCAGCAGACTAGAGGGGGGAGGTGACTATGGCTACACCTTC.

J is TRBJ1-6 and V is TRBV20-1; a possible D gene is TRBD1 (5 bases). Germline CDR1 is DFQATT and CDR2 is SNEGSKA (reference sequence). Trimming cost V 8 bases and J 9 bases, with 17 bases left between them. CDR3 length: 13 amino acids. The CDR3 region has the DNA TGCAGTACCCGCCGGGGGGGGAGTTCACCCCTCCACTTT. The encoded protein is CSTRRGGSSPLHF.

This clonotype was seen more than once but under ten times. The J gene is TRBJ2-1, the V gene TRBV7-3, with 12 positions matching TRBD2. The CDR3 sequence is 18 residues long. Looked up from germline, CDR1 is SGHTA and CDR2 is FQGTGA. Germline trimming cut 2 bases from V and 5 bases from J; bases unmatched to any gene: 10. The CDR3 spells CASSLAGLAGLFHNEQFF. CDR3 nucleotide sequence: TGTGCCAGCAGCTTAGCGGGACTAGCGGGCCTGTTTCACAATGAGCAGTTCTTC. The full variable domain, rest sourced from reference TRBV7-3 and TRBJ2-1, is GAGVSQTPSNKVTEKGKYVELRCDPISGHTALYWYRQSLGQGPEFLIYFQGTGAADDSGLPNDRFFAVRPEGSVSTLKIQRTERGDSAVYLCASSLAGLAGLFHNEQFFGPGTRLTVL.

This clonotype was recorded only once. Since a much larger clone is just one base distant, this may be a read error. This sequence joins TRBV20-1 and TRBJ1-5; D call uncertain. CDR3 length: 11 amino acids. The V gene's germline CDR1 is DFQATT and CDR2 SNEGSKA (reference sequence). V lost 4 bases, J lost 6 bases, and 7 bases lay in between. The CDR3 DNA reads as TGCAGTGCTACCCGGGGTCAGCCCCAGCATTTT. It encodes CSATRGQPQHF.

For this clonotype: Just one base apart from a much larger clone, this may be a read error. This chain uses TRBV7-2 with TRBJ2-7; the D is unclear. The CDR3 length is 13 residues. In germline, CDR1 is SGHTA, CDR2 FQGNSA. Here the CDR3 reads CASSLVDGYGQYF. CDR3 nucleotide sequence: TGTGCCAGCAGCTTAGTTGACGGGTACGGGCAGTACTTC.

This clonotype was recorded many times. This rearrangement joins TRBV2 to TRBJ1-5; D gene ambiguous. This CDR3 contains 12 residues. V was shortened by 6 bases and J by 4 bases, with 7 bases between the two germline ends. CDR1 is SNHLY, CDR2 FYNNEI, per germline. In DNA, the CDR3 is TGTGCCAGCAGGGCGGTGAATCAGCCCCAGCATTTT. It translates to CASRAVNQPQHF.

This clonotype was recorded at least ten times. This chain connects TRBV20-1 to TRBJ2-2; unclear D gene. Trimming took 1 base from V and 1 from J, leaving 10 bases between them. In germline, CDR1 is DFQATT, CDR2 SNEGSKA (reference sequence). The CDR3 is 15 residues long. CDR3 DNA: TGCAGTGCTAGAGCGTTAGGACGGAACACCGGGGAGCTGTTTTTT. Its translation is CSARALGRNTGELFF.

At least ten counts were recorded for this clonotype. The V and J genes are TRBV7-9 and TRBJ1-1; D not certain. From germline, CDR1 is SEHNR and CDR2 FQNEAQ (reference sequence). CDR3 size: 14 residues. V lost 3 bases and J lost 7, with 15 bases in between. CDR3 region: CASSFQRPGVEAFF. In DNA form, the CDR3 reads TGTGCCAGCAGCTTTCAAAGACCGGGAGTTGAAGCTTTCTTT.

The sample holds many counts of this clonotype. The chain is built from TRBV3-1 and TRBJ1-2, with TRBD1 identical over 11 bases. CDR3 length equals 15 residues. Germline CDR1 and CDR2: LGHDT and YNNKEL (reference sequence). Trimming at V came to 2 bases and at J to 4 bases, leaving 3 bases not matched to a gene. CDR3 sequence reads: CASSQRTGGSYGYTF. The CDR3 nucleotides are TGTGCCAGCAGCCAACGGACAGGGGGCAGCTATGGCTACACCTTC.

The chain carries TRBV12-3 or TRBV12-4 and TRBJ2-1; D possibly corresponds to TRBD2 (6 bases). The length of the CDR3 is 11 residues. Trimming left V 5 bases short and J 12 bases short, with 11 bases between. The CDR3 reads CASSRGSGQFF. As DNA, the CDR3 is TGTGCCAGCAGTCGGGGGTCCGGGCAGTTCTTC.

V is TRBV24-1 and J is TRBJ2-3; D is ambiguous. V was cut by 3 bases and J by 0 bases, with 15 bases left in between. The germline CDR1 and CDR2 sequences are KGHDR and SFDVKD. The CDR3 extends over 17 amino acids. The CDR3 is CATSDAPSWESTDTQYF. For the CDR3, the DNA is TGTGCCACCAGTGATGCCCCCTCGTGGGAAAGCACAGATACGCAGTATTTT.

This clonotype was detected a few times. This chain links TRBV27 with TRBJ1-1; 7 nucleotides line up with TRBD1. Trimming took 6 bases from V and 4 from J; bases not matched to a gene: 8. The germline CDR1 and CDR2 sequences are MNHEY and SMNVEV (reference sequence). The CDR3 has 14 amino acids. CDR3: CASRGRNRGTEAFF. The CDR3 nucleotides are TGTGCCAGCAGAGGAAGGAACAGGGGCACTGAAGCTTTCTTT.